Listed below are T cell receptor beta chains from one sample, sequenced in a study of post-analysis software for immune sequencing data. TCRdb reprocessed the PCR reads with MiXCR, giving one entry per CDR3 protein. The repertoire holds 600,000 to 750,000 distinct CDR3 sequences, with 55% to 60% as singletons. Specimen: blood. The origin of the receptors is a girl aged 2 to 9 with multiple sclerosis. Each CDR3 is given with its conserved first and last residue. A D gene is named only where the DNA matches it firmly. Size tells how often a clone was seen (once, few, many) or the class of an expanded clone, and some rows leave it out.

v_gene	abundance	d_gene	j_gene	CDR3nt	CDR3aa
TRBV10-3	-	-	TRBJ2-3	TGTGCCATCAGTGAGGAGTGGGATACGCAGTATTTT	CAISEEWDTQYF
TRBV7-9	-	-	TRBJ2-1	TGTGCCAGCAGCTTAGGGCGCCCTGCCTACAATGAGCAGTCCTTC	CASSLGRPAYNEQSF
TRBV10-3	-	-	TRBJ2-7	TGTGCCATCAATAATCGATTCCGGGTTAGGACACTAGGTCTCTACGAGCAGTACTTC	CAINNRFRVRTLGLYEQYF
TRBV7-2	-	-	TRBJ2-3	TGTGCCAGCAAACAGGGAAGTAGCACAGATACGCAGTATTTT	CASKQGSSTDTQYF
TRBV7-9	few	-	TRBJ1-1	TGTGCCAGCAGCTTAGCGGACAACACTGAAGCTTTCTTT	CASSLADNTEAFF
TRBV24-1	-	TRBD2	TRBJ2-5	TGTGCCACCAGTGAAGAGGGCGGGGGGGCCTTAGAGACCCAGTACTTC	CATSEEGGGALETQYF
TRBV20-1	-	-	TRBJ1-2	TGCAGTGCCAGAGTTACAGAAGGAAACTATGGCTACACCTTC	CSARVTEGNYGYTF
TRBV27	-	-	TRBJ2-3	TGTGCCAGCAGTTTATCCGCCATCCCTGGGGGCACAGATACGCAGTATTTT	CASSLSAIPGGTDTQYF
TRBV4-3	-	-	TRBJ1-2	TGCGCCAGCAGCCAAAATCACCGCGGGGCAGGGAACTATGGCTACACCTTC	CASSQNHRGAGNYGYTF
TRBV5-8	-	TRBD1	TRBJ1-2	TGTGCCAGCAGCCTACAGGGGGCGACGAGCGGCTACACCTTC	CASSLQGATSGYTF
TRBV10-3	few	-	TRBJ2-1	TGTGCCATCAGTGAGAGCAATAGACTGAGGGGTGAGCAGTTCTTC	CAISESNRLRGEQFF
TRBV29-1	few	-	TRBJ2-3	TGCAGCGCTGACACCTCCCGCACAGATACGCAGTATTTT	CSADTSRTDTQYF
TRBV29-1	few	TRBD1	TRBJ2-7	TGCAGCTCAACCGGGACAGGGGGATCCTACGAGCAGTACTTC	CSSTGTGGSYEQYF
TRBV25-1	-	-	TRBJ1-1	TGTGCCAGCAGTGAATATGACTCATGGGAAGCTTTCTTT	CASSEYDSWEAFF
TRBV12-3/TRBV12-4	-	-	TRBJ1-5	TGTGCCAGCAGTTTAGAGTGGAATCAGCCCCAGCATTTT	CASSLEWNQPQHF
TRBV12-3/TRBV12-4	few	TRBD2	TRBJ2-3	TGTGCCAGCAGTCCCGGGTGGGATAGCGGGACCTCCACAGATACGCAGTATTTT	CASSPGWDSGTSTDTQYF
TRBV5-6	-	-	TRBJ2-5	TGTGCCAGCAGCTTGATCGGGGGAGCGTACCAAGAGACCCAGTACTTC	CASSLIGGAYQETQYF
TRBV7-9	-	-	TRBJ1-5	TGTGCCAGCAGCTTAGCGCTCGGGGTGACCAATCAGCCCCAGCATTTT	CASSLALGVTNQPQHF
TRBV6-2/TRBV6-3	-	-	TRBJ2-3	TGTGCCAGCAGACAGGGACCCACAGATACGCAGTATTTT	CASRQGPTDTQYF
TRBV29-1	-	-	TRBJ1-2	TGCAGCGTTGATAGGGAAAACCATGGCTACACCTTC	CSVDRENHGYTF
TRBV11-2	-	-	TRBJ2-1	TGTGCCAGCAGCTTATGGTTAAGATGGGCACGGGGATCGGGTAGGCCTACCAATGAGCAGTTCTTC	CASSLWLRWARGSGRPTNEQFF
TRBV28	-	-	TRBJ1-1	TGTGCCAGCGGCGGGAGTTATACTGAAGCTTTCTTT	CASGGSYTEAFF
TRBV7-2	-	-	TRBJ2-7	TGTGCCAGCAGAAAAACAAACGAGCAGTACTTC	CASRKTNEQYF
TRBV5-1	once	TRBD2	TRBJ2-7	TGCGCCAGCAGCGAAGGACTAGCGGGAGGAACCGAGCAGTACTTC	CASSEGLAGGTEQYF
TRBV6-5	few	TRBD2	TRBJ2-5	TGTGCCAGCAGTTACCGGAGCACTAGCGGGAGGGCCGAGGGAGAGACCCAGTACTTC	CASSYRSTSGRAEGETQYF
TRBV4-1	-	TRBD2	TRBJ2-4	TGCGCCAGCAGCCAGAGGGGGAGCGGGAGTTACGGGCAGTACTTC	CASSQRGSGSYGQYF
TRBV25-1	-	TRBD1	TRBJ1-1	TGTGCCAGCAGTGATCTCAGGACAGGGGTTAACACTGAAGCTTTCTTT	CASSDLRTGVNTEAFF
TRBV6-1	-	-	TRBJ2-1	TGTGCCAGCATGCTAGGCAATGAGCAGTTCTTC	CASMLGNEQFF
TRBV10-2	-	TRBD1	TRBJ2-3	TGCGCCAGCAGTGAAGGGACAGGGGGCGGCGTAGGGGGAGATACGCAGTATTTT	CASSEGTGGGVGGDTQYF
TRBV12-3/TRBV12-4	few	TRBD2	TRBJ2-7	TGTGCCAGCAGTTTATTAGCGGGGATCTCCTACGAGCAGTACTTC	CASSLLAGISYEQYF
TRBV7-2	-	-	TRBJ2-7	TGTGCCAGCAGCTTAGGCCCAGGGGCCATCGACCAACCATACGAGCAGTACTTC	CASSLGPGAIDQPYEQYF
TRBV5-1	few	TRBD2	TRBJ2-1	TGCGCCAGCAGACCACCGGGACTAGCCCACAATGAGCAGTTCTTC	CASRPPGLAHNEQFF
TRBV20-1	-	TRBD1	TRBJ2-5	TGCAGTGCTAGAGGACCCGGACAGGGAAGTCAAGAGACCCAGTACTTC	CSARGPGQGSQETQYF
TRBV30	-	-	TRBJ2-5	TGTGCCTGGAGTTCAACCCAAGAGACCCAGTACTTC	CAWSSTQETQYF
TRBV29-1	-	-	TRBJ2-5	TGCAGCGTTGTTCTTCTCGGCTCCACAGAGACCCAGTACTTC	CSVVLLGSTETQYF
TRBV20-1	-	-	TRBJ1-1	TGCAGTGCTAGTAGTGGGGGGCGCGGGGGGCTGAACACTGAAGCTTTCTTT	CSASSGGRGGLNTEAFF
TRBV18	-	-	TRBJ2-1	TGTGCCAGCTCTCCCGGGGCTAGCCCCTACAATGAGCAGTTCTTC	CASSPGASPYNEQFF
TRBV12-3/TRBV12-4	-	TRBD1	TRBJ2-3	TGTGCCAGCAGTTTCCCTCAGGGGGTTGGAACAGATACGCAGTATTTT	CASSFPQGVGTDTQYF
TRBV20-1	-	-	TRBJ1-2	TGCAGTGCTAGAACCGGGACCTATGGCTACACCTTC	CSARTGTYGYTF
TRBV2	once	-	TRBJ2-5	TGTGCCAGCAGCCTGGAGAATGGCCAAGAGACCCAGTACTTC	CASSLENGQETQYF
TRBV5-1	-	-	TRBJ2-2	TGCGCCAGCAGCTTGCGATCCAACACCGGGGAGCTGTTTTTT	CASSLRSNTGELFF
TRBV7-2	-	TRBD1	TRBJ1-5	TGTGCCAGCAGGCGGACAGGGGCGAGCAATCAGCCCCAGCATTTT	CASRRTGASNQPQHF
TRBV24-1	-	-	TRBJ2-3	TGTGCCACCAGTTCCTATAGCACAGATACGCAGTATTTT	CATSSYSTDTQYF
TRBV2	-	TRBD1	TRBJ2-7	TGTGCCAGCAGCGACCCGGGACAGGGGAGATTCCCGACTGGATACGAGCAGTACTTC	CASSDPGQGRFPTGYEQYF
TRBV12-3/TRBV12-4	-	-	TRBJ1-1	TGTGCCAGCAGTTGGCTCAGGGGATTGAACACTGAAGCTTTCTTT	CASSWLRGLNTEAFF
TRBV27	-	TRBD1	TRBJ1-2	TGTGCCAGCAGACCACGGACAGGGGAGGACTATGGCTACACCTTC	CASRPRTGEDYGYTF
TRBV7-8	-	TRBD2	TRBJ2-7	TGTGCCAGCAGAGATTCCGGGACTAGCGTTTCCTACGAGCAGTACTTC	CASRDSGTSVSYEQYF
TRBV20-1	-	-	TRBJ2-3	TGCAGTGCTGGTAGGGGGGGAGATACGCAGTATTTT	CSAGRGGDTQYF
TRBV5-1	-	-	TRBJ1-1	TGCGCCAGCAGCTCAATGCGGGGGAACACTGAAGCTTTCTTT	CASSSMRGNTEAFF
TRBV11-2	-	-	TRBJ2-5	TGTGCCAGCAGCTTGAATGCAGGAGTCGTAGAGACCCAGTACTTC	CASSLNAGVVETQYF
TRBV3-1	-	TRBD2	TRBJ2-1	TGTGCCAGCAGCCTACGAGCGGGAGGCCGCTACAATGAGCAGTTCTTC	CASSLRAGGRYNEQFF
TRBV6-6	-	-	TRBJ2-5	TGTGCCAGCAGTAAGCCTACAGGGAGAGAGACCCAGTACTTC	CASSKPTGRETQYF
TRBV2	few	TRBD2	TRBJ2-1	TGTGCCAGGGCCGGGGGAGCGGGACTAGCTTACAATGAGCAGTTCTTC	CARAGGAGLAYNEQFF
TRBV18	-	-	TRBJ2-1	TGTGCCAGCTCACCACCGGAGGGTCACAATGAGCAGTTCTTC	CASSPPEGHNEQFF
TRBV20-1	-	-	TRBJ2-3	TGCAGTGCTAGATTCGGGGATACGCAGTATTTT	CSARFGDTQYF
TRBV5-1	-	-	TRBJ1-2	TGCGCCAGCAGCTCTCCCGACAGTAACTATGGCTACACCTTC	CASSSPDSNYGYTF
TRBV12-3/TRBV12-4	few	TRBD2	TRBJ2-5	TGTGCCAGCAGTTTTAAAGGCGGGAGGCTCCAAGAGACCCAGTACTTC	CASSFKGGRLQETQYF
TRBV6-1	-	TRBD1	TRBJ2-5	TGTGCCAGCAGTGATATAGGGACAGGGGGCTTGGAGACCCAGTACTTC	CASSDIGTGGLETQYF
TRBV29-1	few	-	TRBJ2-5	TGCAGCATCAGGGAGGCTGGGGTTGAGACCCAGTACTTC	CSIREAGVETQYF